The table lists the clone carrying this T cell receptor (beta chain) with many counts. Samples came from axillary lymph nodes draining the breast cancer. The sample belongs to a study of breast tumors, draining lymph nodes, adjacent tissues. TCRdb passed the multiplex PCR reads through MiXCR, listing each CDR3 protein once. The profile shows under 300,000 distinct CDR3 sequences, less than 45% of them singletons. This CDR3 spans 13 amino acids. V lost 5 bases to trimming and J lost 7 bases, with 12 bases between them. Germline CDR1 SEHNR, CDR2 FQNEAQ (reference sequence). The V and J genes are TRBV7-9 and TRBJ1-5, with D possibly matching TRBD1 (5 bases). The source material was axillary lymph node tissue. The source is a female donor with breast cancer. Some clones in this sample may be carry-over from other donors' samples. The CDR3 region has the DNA TGTGCCAGCAGCCGGGGACTCCGACAGCCCCAGCATTTT. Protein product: CASSRGLRQPQHF.